This record looks at one T cell receptor (beta chain) sequence and its context. Its target is unknown. This sample stems from a study of cytomegalovirus exposure and HLA in healthy donors. As for the study in general: The 110 or so validation repertoires used a platform that matched the one used for the approximately 700 first-cohort repertoires, as a later analysis reported. Whole-study results and caveats: In vitro confirmation showed three CMV-associated chains to be CMV antigen specific. The study put 150 to 200 TCR beta chains on its list as cytomegalovirus-associated. Many donors carried some public TCRs, although rarity characterized most TCR sequences.

The V gene's germline CDR1 is SQVTM and CDR2 ANQGSEA. The CDR3 totals 13 residues. Between the trimmed V and J ends, which lost 6 bases and 0 bases, there was a span of 11 bases. The method was immunoSEQ multiplex PCR; TCRdb's version includes in-frame clones alone and lacks a portion of them. The sample records 120,000 to 150,000 clones, 80% to 90% being singletons. The source is a young man in good health and CMV-seronegative. J is TRBJ1-1 and V is TRBV29-1; possible D gene TRBD1, 6 bases. Input material: PBMCs. The CDR3 nucleotides are TGCAGCGTCCTAGGACAGATGAACACTGAAGCTTTCTTT. It is translated as CSVLGQMNTEAFF.